This paragraph reports one T cell receptor (beta chain). Participants classified as exposed had met a COVID-19 case within 2 weeks before study entry. This sample was included in a study of blood T cell repertoires in COVID-19. Study details: PBMCs, B-cell-depleted T cells, or T cells provided the cDNA or gDNA that made up the material.

Sequencing used immunoSEQ multiplex PCR; TCRdb keeps in-frame clones, though not all of them. Counted here are around 400,000 clones, roughly 90% occurring once; the ten biggest clones make up around 0.94%. The source material was PBMCs or T cells enriched from blood (not recorded which). This clonotype was obtained from a woman aged 40 to 50 who had been exposed to COVID-19.

The DNA of the CDR3 is TGCAGCGTTGACAGGCAGAGGGGGCTTGAAGCTTTCTTT. Translating gives CSVDRQRGLEAFF. The chain uses TRBV29-1 and TRBJ1-1; 7 nucleotides align to TRBD1. The CDR3 totals 13 residues. Trimming at V came to 3 bases and at J to 7 bases, leaving 8 bases not matched to a gene. CDR1 is SQVTM, CDR2 ANQGSEA, per germline.